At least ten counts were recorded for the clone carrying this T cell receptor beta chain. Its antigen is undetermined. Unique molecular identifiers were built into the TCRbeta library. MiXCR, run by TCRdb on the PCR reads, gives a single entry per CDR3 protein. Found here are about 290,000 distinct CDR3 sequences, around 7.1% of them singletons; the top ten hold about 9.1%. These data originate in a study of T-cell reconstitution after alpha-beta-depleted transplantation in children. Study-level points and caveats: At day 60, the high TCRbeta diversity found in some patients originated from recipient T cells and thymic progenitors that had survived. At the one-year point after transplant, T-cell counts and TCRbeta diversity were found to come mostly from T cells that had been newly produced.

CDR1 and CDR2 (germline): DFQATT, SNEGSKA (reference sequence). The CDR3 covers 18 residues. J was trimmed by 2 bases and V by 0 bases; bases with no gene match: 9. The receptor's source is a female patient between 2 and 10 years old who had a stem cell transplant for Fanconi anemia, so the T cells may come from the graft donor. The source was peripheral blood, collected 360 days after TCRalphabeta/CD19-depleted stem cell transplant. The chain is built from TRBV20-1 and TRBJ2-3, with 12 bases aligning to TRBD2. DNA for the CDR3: TGCAGTGCTAGAGATCCATCGACTAGCGGGAGAACCACAGATACGCAGTATTTT. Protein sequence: CSARDPSTSGRTTDTQYF.